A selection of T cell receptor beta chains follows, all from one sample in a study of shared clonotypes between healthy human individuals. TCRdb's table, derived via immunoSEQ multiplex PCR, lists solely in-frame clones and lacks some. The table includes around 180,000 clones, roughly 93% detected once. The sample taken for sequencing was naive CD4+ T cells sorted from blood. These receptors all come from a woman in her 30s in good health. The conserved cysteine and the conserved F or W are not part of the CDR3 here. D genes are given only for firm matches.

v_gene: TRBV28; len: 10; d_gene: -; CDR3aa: ASMTVNTEAF
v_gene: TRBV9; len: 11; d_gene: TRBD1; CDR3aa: ATTSGTGNGYT
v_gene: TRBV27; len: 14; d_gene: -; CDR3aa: ASSSPTRTAFYEQY
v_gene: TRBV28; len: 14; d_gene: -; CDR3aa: ASSYTGTHGTTEAF
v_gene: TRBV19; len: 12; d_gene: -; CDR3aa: ASSRTSASYEQY
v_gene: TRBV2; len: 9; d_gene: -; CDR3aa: ASSVDNEQF
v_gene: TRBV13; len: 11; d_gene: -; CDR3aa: ASSPGRGREQY
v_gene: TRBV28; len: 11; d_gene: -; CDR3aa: ASSFGRVETQY
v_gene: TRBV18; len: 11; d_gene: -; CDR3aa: ASSPVGGEGYT
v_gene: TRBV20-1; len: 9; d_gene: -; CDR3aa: SAREDYQQY
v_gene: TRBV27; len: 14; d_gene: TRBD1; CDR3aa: ASSDPSTGGSTEAF
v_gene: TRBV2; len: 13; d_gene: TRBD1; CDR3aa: ASSWTGAVTDTQY
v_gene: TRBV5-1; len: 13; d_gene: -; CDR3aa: ASSFRQQNPGELF
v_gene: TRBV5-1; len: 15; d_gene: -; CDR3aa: ASSLASSTQNTGELF
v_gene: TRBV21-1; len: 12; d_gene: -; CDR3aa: ASRKDREPYEQY
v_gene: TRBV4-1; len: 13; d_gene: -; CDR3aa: ASSQVRGKNQPQH
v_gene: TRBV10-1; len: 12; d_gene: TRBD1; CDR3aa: ASQDRRYSETQY
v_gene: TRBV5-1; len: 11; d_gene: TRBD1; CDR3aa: ASSPRDSYGYT